Below are 32 T cell receptor beta chains sequenced from a single sample in a study of T-cell memory formation after mild COVID-19. TCRdb processed the 5' RACE reads anew with MiXCR; each CDR3 protein has one entry. This sample yields 120,000 or so distinct CDR3 sequences, of which about 5.9% are seen a single time; 2% to 2.5% belongs to the top ten. Material: PBMCs or a T cell subset sorted from them (not recorded which). Every receptor here comes from an adult woman who had mild COVID-19 (a few samples of this study predate the infection). Cell type and time point are not known.

Only a few counts were recorded for this clonotype. The chain combines TRBV7-9 with TRBJ2-1; D is perhaps TRBD1 or TRBD2 (5 bases each). The CDR3 loop spans 15 amino acids. V lost 3 bases and J 0 bases, leaving 9 bases between the germline ends. Germline V gene lookup returns CDR1 SEHNR and CDR2 FQNEAQ (reference sequence). CDR3: CASSFRESSYNEQFF. CDR3 DNA: TGTGCCAGCAGCTTCAGGGAGTCCTCCTACAATGAGCAGTTCTTC.

This clonotype was observed many times. The rearrangement joins TRBV5-1 to TRBJ2-5, with D perhaps matching TRBD2 (6 bases). The V gene's germline CDR1 is SGHRS and CDR2 YFSETQ. The CDR3 covers 13 residues. Trimming pared 0 bases from V and 5 bases from J, leaving 8 bases between. The chain's CDR3 is CASSLAGAETQYF. The CDR3 DNA reads TGCGCCAGCAGCTTGGCGGGAGCGGAGACCCAGTACTTC. Looking up the rest from reference TRBV5-1 and TRBJ2-5 gives the full variable domain: KAGVTQTPRYLIKTRGQQVTLSCSPISGHRSVSWYQQTPGQGLQFLFEYFSETQRNKGNFPGRFSGRQFSNSRSEMNVSTLELGDSALYLCASSLAGAETQYFGPGTRLLVL.

In this sample, this clonotype turned up a few times. The chain couples TRBV6-2 or TRBV6-3 to TRBJ1-5; TRBD1 agrees at 8 bases. This CDR3 contains 14 residues. Germline CDR1 MNHEY, CDR2 SVGEGT. V shed 8 bases and J 2 bases; nucleotides not matched to a gene: 5. The CDR3 spells CASVSGGGNQPQHF. DNA of the CDR3: TGTGCCAGCGTTTCAGGGGGCGGCAATCAGCCCCAGCATTTT.

This clonotype appeared many times. The J gene is TRBJ1-1, the V gene TRBV20-1, with D perhaps matching TRBD1 (6 bases). Trimming shortened V by 6 bases and J by 1 base, and 18 bases separated the two germline ends. The CDR3 length is 15 residues. Germline lookup yields CDR1 DFQATT and CDR2 SNEGSKA (reference sequence). The CDR3 region is CSARGGGSGNTEAFF. The CDR3 DNA is TGCAGTGCCCGAGGGGGGGGAAGTGGGAACACTGAAGCTTTCTTT.

This clonotype was counted a few times. The chain carries TRBV18 and TRBJ2-3; 8 positions agree with TRBD2. J gave up 4 bases and V 1 base, and 4 bases lay outside the gene matches. Germline assignment: CDR1 KGHSH and CDR2 LQKENI. This CDR3 has 15 amino acids. The CDR3 protein is CASSPLAGSPDTQYF. CDR3 in DNA: TGTGCCAGCTCACCACTAGCGGGGTCCCCAGATACGCAGTATTTT. The whole variable domain, remainder taken from reference TRBV18 and TRBJ2-3, is NAGVMQNPRHLVRRRGQEARLRCSPMKGHSHVYWYRQLPEEGLKFMVYLQKENIIDESGMPKERFSAEFPKEGPSILRIQQVVRGDSAAYFCASSPLAGSPDTQYFGPGTRLTVL.

This clonotype was counted ten times or more. This sequence joins TRBV20-1 and TRBJ2-5, with D unclear. Looked up from germline, CDR1 is DFQATT and CDR2 is SNEGSKA (reference sequence). V dropped 6 bases and J dropped 5 bases, with 10 bases sitting between them. The CDR3 spans 11 residues. The DNA of the CDR3 is TGCAGTGCCCCGACGTGGGAGACCCAGTACTTC. This sequence encodes CSAPTWETQYF.

This clonotype was detected a few times. The V and J genes are TRBV10-3 and TRBJ2-3; 7 bases are shared with TRBD1. The CDR3 contains 16 residues. J was trimmed by 2 bases and V by 2 bases; bases with no gene match: 7. Germline V lookup: CDR1 ENHRY, CDR2 SYGVKD. CDR3 sequence: CAISEGQTGITDTQYF. The CDR3 region has the DNA TGTGCCATCAGTGAGGGGCAGACAGGGATCACAGATACGCAGTATTTT.

This clonotype was detected a few times. CDR3 in amino acids: CASSLGLAGAGGELFF. CDR3 in DNA: TGCGCCAGCAGCCTGGGACTAGCGGGAGCGGGCGGGGAGCTGTTTTTT. The V and J genes are TRBV4-3 and TRBJ2-2; 14 bases are a match to TRBD2. J gave up 7 bases and V 4 bases, and 5 bases lay outside the gene matches. Germline values: CDR1 LGHNA, CDR2 YSLEER. The CDR3 covers 16 residues.

The V call is TRBV7-8, the J call TRBJ2-1, with D tentatively TRBD1 (7 bases). The CDR3 consists of 15 residues. With 1 base removed from V and 5 bases from J, the gap between germline ends came to 12 bases. Germline V gene data show CDR1 as SGHVS and CDR2 as FQNEAQ. The CDR3 nucleotides read TGTGCCAGCAGCTTAGTAGCCAGGGGGGACAATGAGCAGTTCTTC. Its protein is CASSLVARGDNEQFF.

This clonotype was counted a few times. The chain recombines TRBV6-2 or TRBV6-3 with TRBJ2-5, with D perhaps TRBD2 (6 bases). The V end lost 6 bases, the J end lost 13 bases, and 12 bases lay between the germline ends. The CDR3 has 10 residues. In germline, CDR1 is MNHEY, CDR2 SVGEGT. CDR3 sequence (DNA): TGTGCCAGCAGAAACCGGGACTTGTACTTC. Its protein product is CASRNRDLYF.

This clonotype was counted many times. This chain connects TRBV5-1 to TRBJ2-3; no clear D. CDR3 length equals 12 residues. V shed 3 bases and J shed 1 base, with 3 bases lying between them. The germline V gene has CDR1 SGHRS and CDR2 YFSETQ. CDR3 region: CASSSGTDTQYF. The CDR3 DNA follows: TGCGCCAGCAGCTCCGGCACAGATACGCAGTATTTT. Full variable domain (remainder filled in from reference TRBV5-1 and TRBJ2-3): KAGVTQTPRYLIKTRGQQVTLSCSPISGHRSVSWYQQTPGQGLQFLFEYFSETQRNKGNFPGRFSGRQFSNSRSEMNVSTLELGDSALYLCASSSGTDTQYFGPGTRLTVL.

This clonotype has more than one count but fewer than ten. The chain recombines TRBV20-1 with TRBJ2-7, with D possibly TRBD1 on 6 matching bases. The CDR3 spans 11 residues. V lost 4 bases and J lost 6, with 10 bases in between. Germline V gene data show CDR1 as DFQATT and CDR2 as SNEGSKA (reference sequence). The CDR3 is CSATQGIEQYF. Here the CDR3 DNA reads TGCAGTGCTACCCAGGGGATCGAGCAGTACTTC.

This clonotype was seen ten or more times. The chain has TRBV6-2 or TRBV6-3 and TRBJ2-7, with D unclear. V lost 2 bases to trimming and J lost 4 bases, with 15 bases between them. Germline CDR1 reads MNHEY; CDR2 reads SVGEGT. The CDR3 sequence is 15 residues long. The CDR3 DNA reads as TGTGCCAGCAGTTACGACGCTAAGGGTGTATACGAGCAGTACTTC. Protein sequence: CASSYDAKGVYEQYF.

In DNA, the CDR3 is TGTGCCAGCACAAGACAGGGGAAGAACACTGAAGCTTTCTTT. Translation gives CASTRQGKNTEAFF. This chain links TRBV28 with TRBJ1-1, with 8 bases identical to TRBD1. The V segment lost 7 bases and the J segment 1 base; nucleotides outside the gene matches: 5. This CDR3 contains 14 residues. The germline CDR1 and CDR2 sequences are MDHEN and SYDVKM.

This clonotype was observed many times. The chain is built from TRBV20-1 and TRBJ2-3; TRBD1 agrees at 10 bases. Looked up from germline, CDR1 is DFQATT and CDR2 is SNEGSKA (reference sequence). The CDR3 consists of 15 residues. The J segment lost 1 base and the V segment lost 6 bases, leaving 7 bases of the junction unmatched. The CDR3 DNA reads as TGCAGTGCCCAAGACAGGGGGCAGGGCACAGATACGCAGTATTTT. This codes for CSAQDRGQGTDTQYF.

This clonotype showed up many times. The chain uses TRBV20-1 and TRBJ2-1, with TRBD2 matching 8 bases. The V segment lost 2 bases and the J segment 0 bases; nucleotides outside the gene matches: 3. This CDR3 has 15 residues. In germline, CDR1 is DFQATT, CDR2 SNEGSKA (reference sequence). The CDR3 region has the DNA TGCAGTGCTAGATATACTAGCGGCTCCTACAATGAGCAGTTCTTC. It specifies CSARYTSGSYNEQFF.

The table lists this clonotype with many counts. The chain links TRBV10-3 to TRBJ2-7; 9 bases map to TRBD1. The CDR3 loop spans 13 amino acids. Germline V gene lookup returns CDR1 ENHRY and CDR2 SYGVKD. V gave up 5 bases and J gave up 3 bases; unmatched junction bases: 2. The CDR3 region has the DNA TGTGCCATCAGTCGGGACAGGGACTACGAGCAGTACTTC. Protein product: CAISRDRDYEQYF.

The sample holds many counts of this clonotype. Written as DNA, the CDR3 is TGTGCCAGCAGCGTAGATCCGGGACCGAACTCCTACGAGCAGTACTTC. Its protein product is CASSVDPGPNSYEQYF. The chain employs TRBV9 and TRBJ2-7; the D call may be TRBD1 or TRBD2 (5 bases each). The V gene lost 0 bases and the J gene lost 0 bases, with 13 bases spanning the gap. Germline V gene data show CDR1 as SGDLS and CDR2 as YYNGEE. CDR3 size: 16 residues.

The table lists this clonotype with a few counts. J is TRBJ1-2 and V is TRBV12-3 or TRBV12-4, with 8 nucleotides matching TRBD1. J lost 4 bases, V lost 6 bases, and 7 bases had no gene match. CDR3 length: 14 amino acids. CDR3 sequence: CASSPGQGVYGYTF. In DNA, the CDR3 is TGTGCCAGCAGCCCCGGACAGGGCGTCTATGGCTACACCTTC.

This clonotype was seen ten or more times. This chain joins TRBV24-1 and TRBJ2-2; D is perhaps TRBD2 (5 bases). CDR1 and CDR2 from the germline V gene are KGHDR and SFDVKD. Trimming pared 0 bases from V and 4 bases from J, leaving 8 bases between. The CDR3 totals 15 residues. The CDR3 sequence: CATSDLHRGTGELFF. The CDR3 DNA sequence: TGTGCCACCAGTGATTTGCATCGGGGCACCGGGGAGCTGTTTTTT.

This clonotype has only a few counts. J is TRBJ1-6 and V is TRBV5-1, with unresolved D. Trimming took 4 bases from V and 7 from J, leaving 9 bases between them. CDR1 and CDR2 (germline): SGHRS, YFSETQ. The CDR3 sequence is 13 residues long. The CDR3 here is CASSTIQNSPLHF. For the CDR3, the DNA is TGCGCCAGCAGCACTATCCAGAATTCACCCCTCCACTTT.

This clonotype showed up just a few times. The genes are TRBV4-1 and TRBJ1-5; TRBD1 agrees at 10 bases. The V segment lost 3 bases and the J segment 5 bases; nucleotides outside the gene matches: 13. The CDR3 is made up of 18 amino acids. Germline CDR1 is MGHRA and CDR2 is YSYEKL. The CDR3 DNA reads as TGCGCCAGCAGCCAGGATGCGACGACAGGGGGCAGGGATCAGCCCCAGCATTTT. This encodes CASSQDATTGGRDQPQHF.

This clonotype has just a few counts. The chain recombines TRBV19 with TRBJ1-1; D is perhaps TRBD1 (5 bases). Germline CDR1 and CDR2: LNHDA and SQIVND (reference sequence). The CDR3 has 14 amino acids. V gave up 3 bases and J gave up 0 bases, with 8 bases separating them. CDR3 bases: TGTGCCAGTAGTATTGGGGGTTTGAACACTGAAGCTTTCTTT. Encoded protein: CASSIGGLNTEAFF.

This clonotype has just a few counts. CDR3 sequence reads: CASSHPQNTQYF. In nucleotides, the CDR3 is TGCGCCAGCAGCCACCCTCAAAATACGCAGTATTTT. The chain uses TRBV4-1 and TRBJ2-3; no clear D gene. The CDR3 loop spans 12 amino acids. Germline values: CDR1 MGHRA, CDR2 YSYEKL. Trimming took off 3 bases at V and 7 bases at J, with 8 bases between the two ends.

CDR3 DNA: TGTGCCAGCAGCCATGAAGGACAGGGCACTGAGACCCAGTACTTC. It specifies CASSHEGQGTETQYF. The chain employs TRBV4-2 and TRBJ2-5; the match to TRBD1 covers 8 bases. The ends lost 3 bases at V and 5 bases at J; junction bases unmatched: 8. CDR3 length equals 15 residues. The germline gives CDR1 LGHNA, CDR2 YNFKEQ.

V usage is TRBV12-3 or TRBV12-4 and J usage is TRBJ2-2, with 10 bases aligning to TRBD2. J lost 4 bases, V lost 2 bases, and 4 bases had no gene match. This CDR3 spans 16 amino acids. The CDR3 DNA reads as TGTGCCAGCAGTTTATGGAGGACTAGCGGCACCGGGGAGCTGTTTTTT. Translation: CASSLWRTSGTGELFF.

This clonotype was seen a few times. The gene calls are TRBV20-1 and TRBJ1-1; TRBD1 might be the D (5 bases). The V and J ends lost 3 bases and 2 bases respectively, with 10 bases between them. From germline, CDR1 is DFQATT and CDR2 SNEGSKA (reference sequence). This CDR3 has 13 amino acids. In DNA form, the CDR3 reads TGCAGTGCTAGCAGGGATCGTAACACTGAAGCTTTCTTT. Amino acid sequence: CSASRDRNTEAFF.

This clonotype came up many times. This rearrangement joins TRBV20-1 to TRBJ2-3; no firm D call. The CDR3 has 15 residues. Germline CDR1 is DFQATT and CDR2 is SNEGSKA (reference sequence). V lost 5 bases and J 4 bases, leaving 19 bases between the germline ends. The CDR3 is CSAPPETGRPDTQYF. For the CDR3, the DNA is TGCAGTGCTCCCCCGGAGACTGGGCGTCCAGATACGCAGTATTTT.

The rearrangement uses TRBV7-2 and TRBJ2-7; 13 bases are a match to TRBD2. Trimming at V came to 6 bases and at J to 3 bases, leaving 8 bases not matched to a gene. This CDR3 comprises 16 residues. The germline V gene has CDR1 SGHTA and CDR2 FQGNSA. CDR3 coding DNA: TGTGCCAGCAGTCCTCATCGACTAGCGGGAGGCTACGAGCAGTACTTC. Its protein is CASSPHRLAGGYEQYF.

This chain joins TRBV5-1 and TRBJ1-6; 8 nucleotides line up with TRBD1. In germline, CDR1 is SGHRS, CDR2 YFSETQ. J lost 9 bases, V lost 0 bases, and 8 bases had no gene match. CDR3 length: 16 amino acids. The DNA for the CDR3 is TGCGCCAGCAGCTTGGGGAATGGACAGGGTGGTTCACCCCTCCACTTT. This sequence encodes CASSLGNGQGGSPLHF.

This clonotype was recorded a few times. The rearrangement links TRBV24-1 to TRBJ1-3; D unresolved. CDR3 length equals 14 residues. Germline V gene data show CDR1 as KGHDR and CDR2 as SFDVKD. V lost 3 bases, J lost 3 bases, and 8 bases lay in between. The CDR3, as DNA: TGTGCCACCAGTGATACCAACAGTGGAAACACCATATATTTT. Protein product: CATSDTNSGNTIYF.

This clonotype was seen only a few times. The chain recombines TRBV20-1 with TRBJ1-3; 7 bases match TRBD1. This CDR3 contains 12 residues. The germline V gene has CDR1 DFQATT and CDR2 SNEGSKA (reference sequence). V gave up 6 bases and J gave up 3 bases; unmatched junction bases: 2. CDR3 in amino acids: CSAHRGGNTIYF. DNA of the CDR3: TGCAGTGCCCACAGGGGTGGAAACACCATATATTTT.